This T cell receptor beta chain was found in a study of patients and donors after allogeneic stem cell transplantation. This clonotype was detected only a few times. From the RT-PCR reads, TCRdb called clonotypes with MiXCR, one entry per CDR3 protein. The sample lists about 960,000 distinct CDR3 sequences, under 20% occurring once. Germline-derived CDR1 and CDR2 are MNHEY and SVGAGI. With 6 bases removed from V and 8 bases from J, the gap between germline ends came to 7 bases. The CDR3 has 11 residues. The sequencing input was blood, either unsorted or a sorted T cell fraction (not recorded which). The genes are TRBV6-5 and TRBJ1-4; D is uncertain. The clonotype was recovered from a human donor who was either an allogeneic HSCT recipient or a stem cell or donor lymphocyte infusion donor (not recorded which). It is not recorded whose cells these are; they may come from a transplant donor. CDR3 protein: CASRNGEKLFF. CDR3 in DNA: TGTGCCAGCAGGAATGGGGAAAAACTGTTTTTT.